This is a list of T cell receptor beta chains from one sample in a study of blood T cells in healthy people across ages. TCRdb re-called the 5' RACE reads through MiXCR, storing one row per CDR3 protein. In the table there are about 940,000 distinct CDR3 sequences, 48% of which are singletons. Specimen: blood. The origin of the receptors is a man younger than 40 in good health. Each CDR3 is given without its conserved first and last residue. The D gene is left open where the match is weak.

TRBD2 | TRBJ2-3 | TRBV9 | ASSPRTSGHTDTQY
. | TRBJ2-1 | TRBV6-5 | ASSYQGWKNEQF
. | TRBJ2-1 | TRBV4-1 | ASSQRGQGGDEQF
TRBD1 | TRBJ1-2 | TRBV27 | ASSLSSLVGTGKGYT
. | TRBJ1-5 | TRBV6-1 | ASSALYSNQPQH
. | TRBJ1-6 | TRBV4-3 | ASSQEGFNSPLH
. | TRBJ2-3 | TRBV12-3/TRBV12-4 | ASTLAASTDTQY
TRBD2 | TRBJ2-5 | TRBV5-1 | ASSSSGVYQETQY
. | TRBJ2-3 | TRBV2 | ASSVRPNQGDTQY
. | TRBJ2-5 | TRBV29-1 | SGQGGRQETQY
TRBD1 | TRBJ2-5 | TRBV12-3/TRBV12-4 | ASTQGAETQY
TRBD1 | TRBJ1-5 | TRBV6-1 | ASSWGGQGAKQPQH
TRBD1 | TRBJ2-4 | TRBV10-3 | AISGDRDYNEQY
TRBD2 | . | TRBV5-1 | ASSMGGGQGETQY
TRBD1 | TRBJ2-1 | TRBV12-5 | ASGRGTGNNEQF
. | TRBJ2-3 | TRBV7-2 | ASSSFVDTQY
. | TRBJ2-3 | TRBV29-1 | SVEDLRGKTDTQY
TRBD2 | TRBJ2-3 | TRBV27 | ASKTQAGGVDTQY
TRBD2 | TRBJ2-3 | TRBV14 | ASSRWTSGRVTDTQY
. | . | TRBV6-1 | ASSEEATAYEQY
TRBD2 | TRBJ2-1 | TRBV3-1 | ATKRGLFDHNEQF
. | TRBJ2-7 | TRBV28 | ASQGPKQY
. | TRBJ2-7 | TRBV30 | AWRASYEQY
. | TRBJ2-1 | TRBV7-9 | ASSLAEKLEQF
. | . | TRBV6-2/TRBV6-3 | ASSFSPRWGVEETQY
. | TRBJ2-1 | TRBV11-2 | ASSGLRGGPYNEQF
TRBD1 | TRBJ1-6 | TRBV7-3 | ASSLGDRGNSPLH
. | TRBJ1-2 | TRBV29-1 | SVNRGNRYGYT
TRBD1 | . | TRBV2 | ASSEAWDRPLNEQY